The rows below give T cell receptor beta chains drawn from one sample of a study of T cells in Graves' hyperthyroidism and ophthalmopathy. TCRdb reprocessed the multiplex PCR reads with MiXCR, giving one entry per CDR3 protein. In the table there are about 720,000 distinct CDR3 sequences, 16% of which are singletons. The source material was blood. The source is a man between 18 and 29 years old with Graves' hyperthyroidism. The CDR3 runs from the conserved cysteine through the conserved F or W. Each record gives: V gene, clone size, J gene, D gene, CDR3 protein, CDR3 DNA. The D gene is left open where the match is weak. Not all rows give a size; the values are once, few, many and, for expanded clones, a class.

V: TRBV12-3/TRBV12-4
size: few
J: TRBJ1-2
D: -
CDR3: CASSLGQGPWGYTF
DNA: TGTGCCAGCAGTTTAGGCCAGGGGCCTTGGGGCTACACCTTC

V: TRBV9
size: few
J: TRBJ1-2
D: -
CDR3: CASPGRACYTF
DNA: TGTGCCAGCCCTGGGAGGGCCTGCTACACCTTC

V: TRBV20-1
size: many
J: TRBJ1-1
D: -
CDR3: CSAWLRGTETFF
DNA: TGCAGTGCTTGGCTACGGGGCACTGAAACTTTCTTT

V: TRBV7-8
size: many
J: TRBJ2-3
D: TRBD2
CDR3: CASSHRGLAASTDTQYF
DNA: TGTGCCAGCAGCCACAGGGGACTAGCGGCTAGCACAGATACGCAGTATTTT

V: TRBV7-3
size: once
J: TRBJ2-1
D: TRBD2
CDR3: CASSWVAGSYNEQFF
DNA: TGTGCCAGCAGCTGGGTAGCGGGGTCCTACAATGAGCAGTTCTTC

V: TRBV29-1
size: few
J: TRBJ2-2
D: -
CDR3: CSVGLITGELFF
DNA: TGCAGCGTTGGGCTAATTACCGGGGAGCTGTTTTTT

V: TRBV18
size: many
J: TRBJ2-4
D: -
CDR3: CASSGSQGAKNIQYF
DNA: TGTGCCAGTTCCGGGTCGCAGGGAGCCAAAAACATTCAGTACTTC

V: TRBV5-4
size: -
J: TRBJ2-2
D: TRBD2
CDR3: CASSLRAGVTTGELFF
DNA: TGTGCCAGCAGCTTGCGGGCGGGAGTCACCACCGGGGAGCTGTTTTTT

V: TRBV5-1
size: -
J: TRBJ2-7
D: TRBD1
CDR3: CASSNLGQGIYEQYF
DNA: TGCGCCAGCAGCAACCTAGGACAGGGTATTTACGAGCAGTACTTC

V: TRBV7-2
size: many
J: TRBJ2-3
D: TRBD2
CDR3: CASSHGLAGVGGRTDTQYF
DNA: TGTGCCAGCAGCCACGGACTAGCGGGAGTCGGGGGCCGCACAGATACGCAGTATTTT

V: TRBV19
size: -
J: TRBJ2-1
D: -
CDR3: CASSQGWGEYGNEQFF
DNA: TGTGCCAGTAGTCAGGGGTGGGGAGAGTACGGAAATGAGCAGTTCTTC

V: TRBV12-3/TRBV12-4
size: -
J: TRBJ2-4
D: -
CDR3: CASSRKNIQYF
DNA: TGTGCCAGCAGCCGCAAAAACATTCAGTACTTC

V: TRBV6-1
size: many
J: TRBJ2-5
D: -
CDR3: CASSFLLGGTQYF
DNA: TGTGCCAGCAGCTTCTTGCTGGGGGGGACCCAGTACTTC

V: TRBV2
size: many
J: TRBJ2-2
D: -
CDR3: CASKSGPHGAGELFF
DNA: TGTGCCAGCAAATCGGGCCCCCATGGAGCCGGGGAGCTGTTTTTT

V: TRBV2
size: many
J: TRBJ1-4
D: -
CDR3: CASSEAGYRVNEKLFF
DNA: TGTGCCAGCAGTGAAGCGGGATACAGGGTGAACGAAAAACTGTTTTTT

V: TRBV20-1
size: many
J: TRBJ2-3
D: -
CDR3: CSASPGNTDTQYF
DNA: TGCAGTGCTAGTCCCGGAAACACAGATACGCAGTATTTT

V: TRBV9
size: -
J: TRBJ2-1
D: -
CDR3: CASSVSDSYNEQFF
DNA: TGTGCCAGCAGCGTTAGCGACTCCTACAATGAGCAGTTCTTC

V: TRBV7-2
size: -
J: TRBJ2-7
D: -
CDR3: CASSLVAQQYF
DNA: TGTGCCAGCAGCTTAGTTGCTCAGCAGTACTTC

V: TRBV28
size: many
J: TRBJ2-5
D: TRBD2
CDR3: CASSETTSGIQETQYF
DNA: TGTGCCAGCAGTGAGACGACTAGCGGGATACAAGAGACCCAGTACTTC

V: TRBV5-5
size: many
J: TRBJ2-7
D: TRBD1
CDR3: CASSSGTGRTYEQYF
DNA: TGTGCCAGCAGCTCGGGGACAGGCCGTACATACGAGCAGTACTTC

V: TRBV20-1
size: -
J: TRBJ2-4
D: TRBD2
CDR3: CSAYGLAGGHGKNIQYF
DNA: TGCAGTGCCTACGGACTAGCGGGAGGGCATGGCAAAAACATTCAGTACTTC

V: TRBV30
size: few
J: TRBJ1-6
D: -
CDR3: CAWSVQVGSPLHF
DNA: TGTGCCTGGAGTGTCCAGGTCGGATCACCCCTCCACTTT

V: TRBV29-1
size: -
J: TRBJ2-1
D: -
CDR3: CSVDTFGRGSYNEQFF
DNA: TGCAGCGTTGATACGTTCGGGCGGGGCTCCTACAATGAGCAGTTCTTC

V: TRBV30
size: -
J: TRBJ2-1
D: TRBD2
CDR3: CAWSGISGVNEQFF
DNA: TGTGCCTGGAGTGGCATTAGCGGGGTTAATGAGCAGTTCTTC

V: TRBV2
size: few
J: TRBJ2-7
D: TRBD2
CDR3: CASSSGRRGYEQYF
DNA: TGTGCCAGCTCCTCCGGGAGGCGGGGCTACGAGCAGTACTTC

V: TRBV4-1
size: -
J: TRBJ2-2
D: -
CDR3: CASSHSGTGELFF
DNA: TGCGCCAGCAGCCATTCGGGCACCGGGGAGCTGTTTTTT

V: TRBV28
size: -
J: TRBJ1-5
D: -
CDR3: CASNVLGTKNQPQHF
DNA: TGTGCCAGCAACGTACTAGGGACAAAAAATCAGCCCCAGCATTTT

V: TRBV2
size: many
J: TRBJ2-7
D: -
CDR3: CASSELRMEQYF
DNA: TGTGCCAGCAGTGAGCTGAGGATGGAGCAGTACTTC

V: TRBV9
size: -
J: TRBJ2-1
D: -
CDR3: CASSVGGRYSYNEQFF
DNA: TGTGCCAGCAGCGTAGGGGGGAGGTACTCCTACAATGAGCAGTTCTTC

V: TRBV28
size: many
J: TRBJ2-5
D: -
CDR3: CASSLEAGGDVETQYF
DNA: TGTGCCAGCAGTTTAGAGGCAGGGGGGGATGTAGAGACCCAGTACTTC

V: TRBV28
size: many
J: TRBJ2-1
D: TRBD1
CDR3: CASSTRTGSLGEQFF
DNA: TGTGCCAGCAGCACTCGGACAGGGTCCTTGGGTGAGCAGTTCTTC

V: TRBV7-9
size: -
J: TRBJ2-7
D: TRBD1
CDR3: CASSLAVQGAYEQYF
DNA: TGTGCCAGCAGCTTAGCGGTACAGGGGGCTTACGAGCAGTACTTC

V: TRBV28
size: many
J: TRBJ2-1
D: -
CDR3: CASSPGRDSEQFF
DNA: TGTGCCAGCAGCCCAGGCAGGGATTCCGAGCAGTTCTTC

V: TRBV28
size: many
J: TRBJ1-4
D: -
CDR3: CASTPAGANEKLFF
DNA: TGTGCCAGCACCCCCGCGGGGGCGAATGAAAAACTGTTTTTT

V: TRBV3-1
size: few
J: TRBJ2-7
D: TRBD1
CDR3: CASSHQDRGSEQYF
DNA: TGTGCCAGCAGCCACCAGGACAGGGGAAGCGAGCAGTACTTC

V: TRBV29-1
size: few
J: TRBJ1-1
D: TRBD1
CDR3: CSVSRDRSTAFF
DNA: TGCAGCGTTAGCCGGGACAGAAGTACGGCTTTCTTT

V: TRBV9
size: -
J: TRBJ2-3
D: -
CDR3: CASSVGVGSTDTQYF
DNA: TGTGCCAGCAGCGTAGGGGTAGGGAGCACAGATACGCAGTATTTT

V: TRBV24-1
size: once
J: TRBJ2-5
D: -
CDR3: CATSDRDTSQETQYF
DNA: TGTGCCACCAGTGATCGGGACACAAGCCAAGAGACCCAGTACTTC

V: TRBV5-5
size: -
J: TRBJ1-2
D: TRBD1
CDR3: CASSKTGQGNYGYTF
DNA: TGTGCCAGCAGTAAGACGGGACAGGGTAACTATGGCTACACCTTC

V: TRBV20-1
size: -
J: TRBJ2-5
D: TRBD2
CDR3: CSASELVTSGRPHQYF
DNA: TGCAGTGCTAGCGAGCTCGTCACTAGCGGGAGACCACACCAGTACTTC

V: TRBV3-1
size: many
J: TRBJ2-5
D: -
CDR3: CASTPMTQETQYF
DNA: TGTGCCAGCACCCCCATGACCCAAGAGACCCAGTACTTC

V: TRBV12-3/TRBV12-4
size: many
J: TRBJ2-5
D: -
CDR3: CASSLGQGGQETQYF
DNA: TGTGCCAGCAGTTTAGGACAGGGAGGCCAAGAGACCCAGTACTTC

V: TRBV30
size: many
J: TRBJ2-5
D: -
CDR3: CAWSVPNQETQYF
DNA: TGTGCCTGGAGTGTACCTAACCAAGAGACCCAGTACTTC

V: TRBV5-1
size: -
J: TRBJ2-1
D: TRBD2
CDR3: CASSLAPAGAGYNEQFF
DNA: TGCGCCAGCAGCTTGGCCCCAGCGGGAGCAGGGTACAATGAGCAGTTCTTC

V: TRBV6-1
size: few
J: TRBJ2-1
D: -
CDR3: CASSEALGYNEQFF
DNA: TGTGCCAGCAGTGAAGCATTAGGGTACAATGAGCAGTTCTTC

V: TRBV20-1
size: many
J: TRBJ2-7
D: -
CDR3: CSARVHGVLSYEQYF
DNA: TGCAGTGCTAGAGTACATGGGGTCCTGTCCTACGAGCAGTACTTC

V: TRBV28
size: -
J: TRBJ1-1
D: -
CDR3: CASSPLNFYAFF
DNA: TGTGCCAGCAGTCCCCTGAACTTCTACGCTTTCTTT

V: TRBV7-9
size: -
J: TRBJ1-6
D: -
CDR3: CASSPNPLSPLHF
DNA: TGTGCCAGCAGCCCGAATCCCCTTTCACCCCTCCACTTT

V: TRBV27
size: many
J: TRBJ1-2
D: TRBD1
CDR3: CASSGTDRFGYTF
DNA: TGTGCCAGCAGTGGGACAGATCGTTTTGGCTACACCTTC

V: TRBV7-2
size: few
J: TRBJ2-7
D: -
CDR3: CASSWADFTTYEQYF
DNA: TGTGCCAGCAGCTGGGCGGATTTTACGACCTACGAGCAGTACTTC

V: TRBV3-1
size: many
J: TRBJ1-1
D: -
CDR3: CASSLIDGNTEAFF
DNA: TGTGCCAGCAGCCTAATAGACGGAAACACTGAAGCTTTCTTT

V: TRBV20-1
size: many
J: TRBJ2-7
D: -
CDR3: CSALPSDSYEQYF
DNA: TGCAGTGCCCTCCCCTCTGATTCCTACGAGCAGTACTTC

V: TRBV28
size: many
J: TRBJ1-1
D: -
CDR3: CACSPGRTEAFF
DNA: TGTGCCTGTAGCCCGGGTCGCACTGAAGCTTTCTTT

V: TRBV15
size: many
J: TRBJ2-1
D: -
CDR3: CATSFRRGYNEQFF
DNA: TGTGCCACCAGCTTTCGGAGGGGGTACAATGAGCAGTTCTTC